Following are 3 T cell receptor beta chains from one sample sequenced in a study of human T cells and chemical hapten exposure. Documented time point: pre-sensitization, week 0. Specified treatment: therapeutic diphenylcyclopropenone sensitization with weekly scalp DPC. TCRdb used MiXCR to reprocess the RACE reads, holding one entry per CDR3 protein. The repertoire holds 380,000 or so distinct CDR3 sequences, with approximately 5% as singletons. The material was whole blood, obtained in connection with sensitization to the hapten diphenylcyclopropenone (DPC). These receptors were collected from a woman between 18 and 30 years old with alopecia areata. Some clones in this sample may be carry-over from other donors' samples.

The gene calls are TRBV2 and TRBJ1-4; 7 bases agree with TRBD1. Germline CDR1 is SNHLY and CDR2 is FYNNEI. J lost 4 bases, V lost 6 bases, and 5 bases had no gene match. CDR3 size: 14 residues. CDR3 residues: CASRVDRSNEKLFF. The CDR3 region has the DNA TGTGCCAGCAGGGTGGACAGGAGTAATGAAAAACTGTTTTTT.

This clonotype was seen a handful of times. The chain joins TRBV3-1 to TRBJ2-5, with D perhaps being TRBD1 or TRBD2 (5 bases each). The V gene's germline CDR1 is LGHDT and CDR2 YNNKEL (reference sequence). The CDR3 consists of 15 residues. Trimming cost V 4 bases and J 1 base, with 13 bases left between them. The CDR3 coding sequence is TGTGCCAGCAGCCCGAGAGGGGAAAGCCAAGAGACCCAGTACTTC. This codes for CASSPRGESQETQYF.

The chain has TRBV9 and TRBJ2-2; 7 positions match TRBD1. The V gene's germline CDR1 is SGDLS and CDR2 YYNGEE. The ends lost 0 bases at V and 6 bases at J; junction bases unmatched: 11. This CDR3 comprises 17 residues. CDR3 loop: CASSVVGETGLAGELFF. CDR3 sequence (DNA): TGTGCCAGCAGCGTAGTAGGGGAGACAGGGTTGGCCGGGGAGCTGTTTTTT.